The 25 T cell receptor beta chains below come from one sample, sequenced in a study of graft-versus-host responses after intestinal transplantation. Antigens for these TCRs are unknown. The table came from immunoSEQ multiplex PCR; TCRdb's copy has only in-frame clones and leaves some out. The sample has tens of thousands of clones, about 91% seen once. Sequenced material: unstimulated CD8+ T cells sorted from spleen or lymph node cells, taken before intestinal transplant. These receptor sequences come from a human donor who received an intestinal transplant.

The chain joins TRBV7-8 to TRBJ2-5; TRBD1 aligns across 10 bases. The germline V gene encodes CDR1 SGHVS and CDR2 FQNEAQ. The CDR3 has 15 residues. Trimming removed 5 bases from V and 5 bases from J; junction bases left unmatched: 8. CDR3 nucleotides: TGTGCCAGCAGCCCAAAGACAGGGGGCTTGGAGACCCAGTACTTC. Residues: CASSPKTGGLETQYF.

The CDR3 loop is CTSSQDRGGPYNEQFF. The DNA for the CDR3 is TGCACCAGCAGCCAAGATCGCGGGGGACCCTACAATGAGCAGTTCTTC. The chain joins TRBV1 to TRBJ2-1; the table's D call of TRBD2 was not tested on the DNA. TRBV1 is designated a pseudogene. There are 16 residues in the CDR3.

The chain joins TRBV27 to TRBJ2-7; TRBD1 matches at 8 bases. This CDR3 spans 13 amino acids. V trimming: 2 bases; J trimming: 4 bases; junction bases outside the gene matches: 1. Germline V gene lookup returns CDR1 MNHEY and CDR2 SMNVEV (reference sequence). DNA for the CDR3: TGTGCCAGCAGTTTACAGGGGGCTTACGAGCAGTACTTC. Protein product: CASSLQGAYEQYF.

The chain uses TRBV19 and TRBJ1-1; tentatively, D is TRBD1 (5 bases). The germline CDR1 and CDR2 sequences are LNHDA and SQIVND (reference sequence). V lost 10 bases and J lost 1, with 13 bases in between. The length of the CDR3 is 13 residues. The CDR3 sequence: CATFETGNTEAFF. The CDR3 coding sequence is TGTGCCACCTTCGAAACAGGGAACACTGAAGCTTTCTTT.

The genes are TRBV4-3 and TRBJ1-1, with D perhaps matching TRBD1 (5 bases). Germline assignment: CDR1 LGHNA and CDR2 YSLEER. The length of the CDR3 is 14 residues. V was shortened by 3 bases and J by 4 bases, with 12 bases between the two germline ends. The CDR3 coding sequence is TGCGCCAGCAGCCATACTCTCGGGGGCACTGAAGCTTTCTTT. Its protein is CASSHTLGGTEAFF.

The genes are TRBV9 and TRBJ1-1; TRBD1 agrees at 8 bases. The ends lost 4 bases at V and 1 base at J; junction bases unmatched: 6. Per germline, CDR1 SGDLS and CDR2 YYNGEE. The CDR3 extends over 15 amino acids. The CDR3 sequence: CASSPRTGTNTEAFF. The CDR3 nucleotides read TGTGCCAGCAGCCCTCGGACAGGGACGAACACTGAAGCTTTCTTT. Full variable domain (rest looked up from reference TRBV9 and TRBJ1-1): DSGVTQTPKHLITATGQRVTLRCSPRSGDLSVYWYQQSLDQGLQFLIQYYNGEERAKGNILERFSAQQFPDLHSELNLSSLELGDSALYFCASSPRTGTNTEAFFGQGTRLTVV.

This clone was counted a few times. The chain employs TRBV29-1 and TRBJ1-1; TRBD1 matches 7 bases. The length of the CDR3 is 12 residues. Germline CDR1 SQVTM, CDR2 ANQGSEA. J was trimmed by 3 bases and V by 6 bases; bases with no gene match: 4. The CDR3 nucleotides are TGCAGCGTCTCCGACAGGGACACTGAAGCTTTCTTT. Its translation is CSVSDRDTEAFF.

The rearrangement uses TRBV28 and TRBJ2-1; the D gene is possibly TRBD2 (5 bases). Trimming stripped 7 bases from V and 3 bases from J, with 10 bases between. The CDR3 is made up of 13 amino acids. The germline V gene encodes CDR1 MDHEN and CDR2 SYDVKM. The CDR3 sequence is CASTETNYNEQFF. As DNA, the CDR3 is TGTGCCAGCACGGAGACTAACTACAATGAGCAGTTCTTC.

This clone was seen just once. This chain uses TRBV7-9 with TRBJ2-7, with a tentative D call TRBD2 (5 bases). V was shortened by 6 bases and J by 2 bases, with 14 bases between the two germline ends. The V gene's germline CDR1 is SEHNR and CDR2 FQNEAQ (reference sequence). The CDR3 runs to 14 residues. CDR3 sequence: CASSLIPEAYEQYF. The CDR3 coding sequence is TGTGCCAGCAGTCTCATACCGGAGGCCTACGAGCAGTACTTC.

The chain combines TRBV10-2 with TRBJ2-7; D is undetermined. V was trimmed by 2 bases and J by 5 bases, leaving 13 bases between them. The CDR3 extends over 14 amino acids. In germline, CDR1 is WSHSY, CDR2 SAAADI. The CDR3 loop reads CASSEGRPGHEQYF. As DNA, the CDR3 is TGCGCCAGCAGTGAGGGGCGTCCTGGGCACGAGCAGTACTTC.

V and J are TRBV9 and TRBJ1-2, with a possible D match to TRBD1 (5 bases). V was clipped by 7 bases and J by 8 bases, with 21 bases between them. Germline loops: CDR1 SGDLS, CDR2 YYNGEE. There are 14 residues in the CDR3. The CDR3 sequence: CASAPDGGKGGYTF. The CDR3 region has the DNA TGTGCCAGCGCCCCCGACGGAGGGAAGGGGGGCTACACCTTC.

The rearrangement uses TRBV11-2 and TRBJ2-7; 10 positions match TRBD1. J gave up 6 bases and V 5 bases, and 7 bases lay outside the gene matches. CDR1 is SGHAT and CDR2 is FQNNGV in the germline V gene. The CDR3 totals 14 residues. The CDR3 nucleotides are TGTGCCAGCAGCACCGGGACAGGGGTGGGCGAGCAGTACTTC. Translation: CASSTGTGVGEQYF.

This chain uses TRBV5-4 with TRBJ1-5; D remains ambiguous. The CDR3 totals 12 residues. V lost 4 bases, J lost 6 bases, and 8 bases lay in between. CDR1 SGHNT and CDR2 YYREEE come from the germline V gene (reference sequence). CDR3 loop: CASSAAGQPQHF. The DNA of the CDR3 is TGTGCCAGCAGCGCGGCGGGTCAGCCCCAGCATTTT. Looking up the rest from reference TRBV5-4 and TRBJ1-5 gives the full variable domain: ETGVTQSPTHLIKTRGQQVTLRCSSQSGHNTVSWYQQALGQGPQFIFQYYREEENGRGNFPPRFSGLQFPNYSSELNVNALELDDSALYLCASSAAGQPQHFGDGTRLSIL.

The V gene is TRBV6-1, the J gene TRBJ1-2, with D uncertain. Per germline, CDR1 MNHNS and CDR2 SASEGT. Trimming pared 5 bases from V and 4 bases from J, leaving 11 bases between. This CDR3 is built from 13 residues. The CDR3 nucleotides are TGTGCCAGCAGTCCGGACGGACTCTATGGCTACACCTTC. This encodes CASSPDGLYGYTF.

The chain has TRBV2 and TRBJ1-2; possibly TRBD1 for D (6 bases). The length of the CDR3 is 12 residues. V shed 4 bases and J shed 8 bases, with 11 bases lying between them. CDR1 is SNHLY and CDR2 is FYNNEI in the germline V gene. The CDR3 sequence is CASSGTVEGYTF. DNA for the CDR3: TGTGCCAGCAGTGGGACAGTGGAGGGCTACACCTTC.

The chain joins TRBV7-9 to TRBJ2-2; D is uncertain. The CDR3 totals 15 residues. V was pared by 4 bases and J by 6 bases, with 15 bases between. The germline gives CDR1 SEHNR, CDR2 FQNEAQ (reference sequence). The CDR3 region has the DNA TGTGCCAGCAGCTCCGGTTATTTGGCGGCCGGGGAGCTGTTTTTT. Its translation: CASSSGYLAAGELFF.

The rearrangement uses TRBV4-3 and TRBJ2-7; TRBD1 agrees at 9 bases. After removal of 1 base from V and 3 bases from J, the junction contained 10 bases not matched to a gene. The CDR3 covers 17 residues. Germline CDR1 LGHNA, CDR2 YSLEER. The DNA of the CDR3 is TGCGCCAGCAGCCAAGCTCCCTCCGGGACAGGGTTCTACGAGCAGTACTTC. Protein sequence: CASSQAPSGTGFYEQYF.

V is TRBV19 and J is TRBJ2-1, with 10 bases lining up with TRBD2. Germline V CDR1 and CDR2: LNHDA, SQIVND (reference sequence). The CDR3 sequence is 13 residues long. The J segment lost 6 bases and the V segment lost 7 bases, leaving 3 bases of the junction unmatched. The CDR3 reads CASTRTSGNEQFF. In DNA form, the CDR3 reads TGTGCCAGTACCCGGACTAGCGGCAATGAGCAGTTCTTC.

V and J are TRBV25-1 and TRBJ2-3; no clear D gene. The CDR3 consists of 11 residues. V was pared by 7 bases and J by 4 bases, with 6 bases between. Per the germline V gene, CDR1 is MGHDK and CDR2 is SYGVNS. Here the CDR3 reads CASTFADTQYF. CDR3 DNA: TGTGCCAGCACGTTCGCAGATACGCAGTATTTT.

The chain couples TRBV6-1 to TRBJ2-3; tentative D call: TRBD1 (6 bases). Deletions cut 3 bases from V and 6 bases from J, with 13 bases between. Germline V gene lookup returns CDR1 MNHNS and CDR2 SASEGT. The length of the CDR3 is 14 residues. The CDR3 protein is CASSDTGPRDTQYF. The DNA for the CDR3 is TGTGCCAGCAGTGACACAGGGCCTCGGGATACGCAGTATTTT.

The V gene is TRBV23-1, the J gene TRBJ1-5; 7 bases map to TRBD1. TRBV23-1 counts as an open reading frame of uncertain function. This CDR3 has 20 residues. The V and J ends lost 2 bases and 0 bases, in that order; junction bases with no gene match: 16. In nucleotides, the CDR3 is TGCGCCAGCAGTCAAGATATCAAGGACAGGCGGACTAATAGCAATCAGCCCCAGCATTTT. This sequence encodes CASSQDIKDRRTNSNQPQHF.

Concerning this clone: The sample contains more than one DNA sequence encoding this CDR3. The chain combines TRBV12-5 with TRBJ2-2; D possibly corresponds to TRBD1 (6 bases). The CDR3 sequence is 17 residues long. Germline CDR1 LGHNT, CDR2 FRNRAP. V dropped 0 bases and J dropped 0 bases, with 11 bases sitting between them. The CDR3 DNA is TGTGCTAGTGGTTTGGTACCCACAGGGACGAACACCGGGGAGCTGTTTTTT. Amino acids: CASGLVPTGTNTGELFF.

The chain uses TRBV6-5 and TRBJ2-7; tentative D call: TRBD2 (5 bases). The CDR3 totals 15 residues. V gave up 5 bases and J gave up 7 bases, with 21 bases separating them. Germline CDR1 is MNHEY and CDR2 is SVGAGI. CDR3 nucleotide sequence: TGTGCCAGCAGTCCGGTACTAGGGCCAGGAGAAGAGCAGTACTTC. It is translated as CASSPVLGPGEEQYF.

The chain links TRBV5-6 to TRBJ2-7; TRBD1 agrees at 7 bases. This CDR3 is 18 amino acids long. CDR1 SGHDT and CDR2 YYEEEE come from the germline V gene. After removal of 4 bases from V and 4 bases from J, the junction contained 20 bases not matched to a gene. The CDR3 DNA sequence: TGTGCCAGCAGCGGAATACCAGGGGGTAGTCGTGAATTTTACGAGCAGTACTTC. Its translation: CASSGIPGGSREFYEQYF.

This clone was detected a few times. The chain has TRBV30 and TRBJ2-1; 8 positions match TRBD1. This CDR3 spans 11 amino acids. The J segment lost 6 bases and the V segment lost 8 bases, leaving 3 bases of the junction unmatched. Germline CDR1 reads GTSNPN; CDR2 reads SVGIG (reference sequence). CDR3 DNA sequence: TGTGCCGGGACAGGTCTCAATGAGCAGTTCTTC. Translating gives CAGTGLNEQFF. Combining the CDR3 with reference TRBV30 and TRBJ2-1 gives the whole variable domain SQTIHQWPATLVQPVGSPLSLECTVEGTSNPNLYWYRQAAGRGLQLLFYSVGIGQISSEVPQNLSASRPQDRQFILSSKKLLLSDSGFYLCAGTGLNEQFFGPGTRLTVL.